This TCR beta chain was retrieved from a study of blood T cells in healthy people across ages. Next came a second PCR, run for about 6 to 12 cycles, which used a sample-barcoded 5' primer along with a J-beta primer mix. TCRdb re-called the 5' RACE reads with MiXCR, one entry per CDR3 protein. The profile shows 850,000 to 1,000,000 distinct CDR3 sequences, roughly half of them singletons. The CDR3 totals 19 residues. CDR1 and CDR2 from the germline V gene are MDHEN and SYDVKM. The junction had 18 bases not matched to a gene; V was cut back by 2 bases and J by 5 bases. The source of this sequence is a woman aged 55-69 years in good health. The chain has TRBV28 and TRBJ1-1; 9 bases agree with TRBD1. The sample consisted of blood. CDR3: CASSLGLTGGRKVGTEAFF. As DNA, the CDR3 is TGTGCCAGCAGTTTAGGGCTAACAGGGGGCCGAAAGGTGGGGACTGAAGCTTTCTTT.